The sequence of this T cell receptor (beta chain) was determined in a study of blood T cell repertoires in COVID-19. Study-wide background: The samples span acute and convalescent COVID-19 from the United States, Italy and Spain. The analysed material was cDNA or gDNA that came from T cells, B-cell-depleted T cells, or PBMCs.

The CDR3 totals 17 residues. CDR1 and CDR2 from the germline V gene are SGDLS and YYNGEE. Trimming removed 0 bases from V and 5 bases from J; junction bases left unmatched: 11. Authors' methods: Reference gene primers were amplified, and this amplification served to estimate nucleated cell counts. Sequencing was performed with immunoSEQ multiplex PCR; in TCRdb, only in-frame clones are kept and a portion is missing. The V and J calls and the clone size are those of that table, but D and trimming were determined from the DNA. The sample yields roughly 81,000 clones, around 87% seen once. V gene TRBV9 combines with J gene TRBJ2-5; 9 bases are shared with TRBD2. The sample consisted of peripheral blood. The source is a man aged 35-49 years with acute or convalescent COVID-19. The chain's CDR3 is CASSVGGSGSLGETQYF. CDR3 DNA sequence: TGTGCCAGCAGCGTAGGTGGTAGCGGGAGTTTGGGGGAGACCCAGTACTTC.